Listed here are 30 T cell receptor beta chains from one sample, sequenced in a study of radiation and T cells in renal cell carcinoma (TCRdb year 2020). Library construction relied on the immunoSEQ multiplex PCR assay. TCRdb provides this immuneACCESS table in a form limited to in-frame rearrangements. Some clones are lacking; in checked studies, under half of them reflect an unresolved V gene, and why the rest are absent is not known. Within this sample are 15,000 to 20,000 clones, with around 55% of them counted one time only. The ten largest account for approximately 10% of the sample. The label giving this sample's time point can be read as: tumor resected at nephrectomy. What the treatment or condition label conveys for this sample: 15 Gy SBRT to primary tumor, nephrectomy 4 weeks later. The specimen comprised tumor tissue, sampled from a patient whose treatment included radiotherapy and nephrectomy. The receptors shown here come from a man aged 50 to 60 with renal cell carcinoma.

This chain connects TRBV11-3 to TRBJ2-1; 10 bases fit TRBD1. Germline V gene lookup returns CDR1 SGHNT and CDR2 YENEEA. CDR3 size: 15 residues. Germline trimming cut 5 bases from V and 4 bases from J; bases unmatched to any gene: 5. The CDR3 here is CASSAGGQGYNEQFF. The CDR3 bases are TGTGCCAGCAGCGCCGGGGGACAGGGGTACAATGAGCAGTTCTTC.

CDR3 protein: CASSSRGSDTQYF. The CDR3 DNA reads TGTGCCAGCAGCTCAAGGGGGTCAGATACGCAGTATTTT. This chain links TRBV11-3 with TRBJ2-3, with D possibly matching TRBD1 (6 bases). V was shortened by 4 bases and J by 4 bases, with 9 bases between the two germline ends. The CDR3 consists of 13 residues. Germline lookup yields CDR1 SGHNT and CDR2 YENEEA. The full variable domain, completed using reference TRBV11-3 and TRBJ2-3, is EAGVVQSPRYKIIEKKQPVAFWCNPISGHNTLYWYLQNLGQGPELLIRYENEEAVDDSQLPKDRFSAERLKGVDSTLKIQPAELGDSAVYLCASSSRGSDTQYFGPGTRLTVL.

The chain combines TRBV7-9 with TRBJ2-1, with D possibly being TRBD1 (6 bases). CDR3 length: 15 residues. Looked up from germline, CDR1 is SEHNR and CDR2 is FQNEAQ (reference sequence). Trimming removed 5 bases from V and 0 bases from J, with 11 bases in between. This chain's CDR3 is CASSPTGNSYNEQFF. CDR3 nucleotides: TGTGCCAGCAGCCCCACAGGGAACTCCTACAATGAGCAGTTCTTC.

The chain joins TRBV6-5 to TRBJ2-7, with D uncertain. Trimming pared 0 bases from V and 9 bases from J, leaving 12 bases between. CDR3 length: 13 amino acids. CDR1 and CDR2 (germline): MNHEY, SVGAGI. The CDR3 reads CASSYSPHGTQYF. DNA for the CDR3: TGTGCCAGCAGTTACTCCCCCCACGGAACGCAGTACTTC.

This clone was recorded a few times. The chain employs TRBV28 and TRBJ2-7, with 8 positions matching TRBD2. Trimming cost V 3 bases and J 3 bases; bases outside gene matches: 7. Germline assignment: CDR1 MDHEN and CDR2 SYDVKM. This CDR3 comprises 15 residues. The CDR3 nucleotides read TGTGCCAGCAGTTTCGTCGCGGGAGGTAGCTACGAGCAGTACTTC. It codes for CASSFVAGGSYEQYF.

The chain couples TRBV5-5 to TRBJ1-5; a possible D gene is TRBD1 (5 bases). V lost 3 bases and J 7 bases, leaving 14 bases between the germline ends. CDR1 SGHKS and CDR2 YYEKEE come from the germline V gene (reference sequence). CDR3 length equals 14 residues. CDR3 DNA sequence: TGTGCCAGCAGCTGGGGGGAGATTCACCAGCCCCAGCATTTT. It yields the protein CASSWGEIHQPQHF.

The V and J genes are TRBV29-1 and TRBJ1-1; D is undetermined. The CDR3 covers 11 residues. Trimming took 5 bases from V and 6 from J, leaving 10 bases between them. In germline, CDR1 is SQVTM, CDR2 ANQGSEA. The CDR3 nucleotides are TGCAGCGTTAGGCCCGGGGCTGAAGCTTTCTTT. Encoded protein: CSVRPGAEAFF.

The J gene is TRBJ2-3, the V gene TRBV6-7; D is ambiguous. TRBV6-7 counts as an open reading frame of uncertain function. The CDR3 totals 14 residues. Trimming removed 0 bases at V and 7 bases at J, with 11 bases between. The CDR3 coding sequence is TGTGCCAGCAGTTACTCTGTCGCTCTGAATACGCAGTATTTT. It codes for CASSYSVALNTQYF.

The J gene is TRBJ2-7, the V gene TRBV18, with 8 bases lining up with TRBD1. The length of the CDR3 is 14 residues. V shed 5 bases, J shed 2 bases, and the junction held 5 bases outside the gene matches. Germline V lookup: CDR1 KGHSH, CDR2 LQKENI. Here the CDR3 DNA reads TGTGCCAGCTCAGTAGGACAGGGACCCTACGAGCAGTACTTC. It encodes CASSVGQGPYEQYF. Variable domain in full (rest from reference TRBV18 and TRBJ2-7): NAGVMQNPRHLVRRRGQEARLRCSPMKGHSHVYWYRQLPEEGLKFMVYLQKENIIDESGMPKERFSAEFPKEGPSILRIQQVVRGDSAAYFCASSVGQGPYEQYFGPGTRLTVT.

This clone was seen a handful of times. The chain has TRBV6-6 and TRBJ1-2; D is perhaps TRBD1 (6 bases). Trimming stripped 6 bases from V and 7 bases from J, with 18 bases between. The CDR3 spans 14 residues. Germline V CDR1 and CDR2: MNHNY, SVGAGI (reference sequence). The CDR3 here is CASSRGTLERGYTF. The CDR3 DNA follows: TGTGCCAGCAGCCGGGGGACACTAGAACGTGGCTACACCTTC.

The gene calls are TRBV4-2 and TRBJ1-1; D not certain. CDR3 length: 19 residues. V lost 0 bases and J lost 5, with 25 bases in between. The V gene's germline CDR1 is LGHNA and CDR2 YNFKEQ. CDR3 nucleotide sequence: TGTGCCAGCAGCCAAGAACACAGTCGGTATATTGGTTTAGGAACTGAAGCTTTCTTT. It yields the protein CASSQEHSRYIGLGTEAFF.

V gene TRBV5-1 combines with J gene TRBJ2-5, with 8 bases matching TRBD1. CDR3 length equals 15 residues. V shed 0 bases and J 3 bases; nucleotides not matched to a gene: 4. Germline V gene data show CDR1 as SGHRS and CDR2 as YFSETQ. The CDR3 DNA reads TGCGCCAGCAGCTTGGCGGACAGGGTCGAAGAGACCCAGTACTTC. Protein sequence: CASSLADRVEETQYF.

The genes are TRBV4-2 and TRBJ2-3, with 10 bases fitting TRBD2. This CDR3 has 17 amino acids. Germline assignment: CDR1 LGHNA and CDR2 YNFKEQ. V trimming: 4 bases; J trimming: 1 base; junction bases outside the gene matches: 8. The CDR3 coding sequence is TGTGCCAGCAGCCCACGGGAGGGGACTAGCGGCACAGATACGCAGTATTTT. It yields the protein CASSPREGTSGTDTQYF.

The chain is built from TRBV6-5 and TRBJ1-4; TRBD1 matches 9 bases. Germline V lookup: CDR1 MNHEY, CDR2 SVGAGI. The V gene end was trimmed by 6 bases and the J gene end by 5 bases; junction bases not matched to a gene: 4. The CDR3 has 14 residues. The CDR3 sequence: CASSRGQGNEKLFF. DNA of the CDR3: TGTGCCAGCAGCCGCGGACAGGGGAATGAAAAACTGTTTTTT.

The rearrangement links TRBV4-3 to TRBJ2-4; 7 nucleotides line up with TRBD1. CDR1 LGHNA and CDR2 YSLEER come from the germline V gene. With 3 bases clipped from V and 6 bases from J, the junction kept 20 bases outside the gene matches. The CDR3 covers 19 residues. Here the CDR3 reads CASSHDIRQGTGVGNIQYF. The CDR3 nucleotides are TGCGCCAGCAGCCACGATATCCGACAGGGTACGGGTGTCGGAAACATTCAGTACTTC.

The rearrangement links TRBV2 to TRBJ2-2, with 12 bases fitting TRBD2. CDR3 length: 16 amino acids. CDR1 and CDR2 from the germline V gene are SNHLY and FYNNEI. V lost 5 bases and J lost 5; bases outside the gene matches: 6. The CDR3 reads CASSMTSGRPTGELFF. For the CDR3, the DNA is TGTGCCAGCAGTATGACTAGCGGGAGACCGACCGGGGAGCTGTTTTTT.

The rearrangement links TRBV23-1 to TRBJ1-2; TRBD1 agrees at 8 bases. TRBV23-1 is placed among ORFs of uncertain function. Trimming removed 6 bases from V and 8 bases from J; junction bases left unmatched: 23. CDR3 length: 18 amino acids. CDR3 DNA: TGCGCCAGCAGGAGACGGACAGGGCCCAGCGGCGCCCGGCGGGGCTACACCTTC. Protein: CASRRRTGPSGARRGYTF.

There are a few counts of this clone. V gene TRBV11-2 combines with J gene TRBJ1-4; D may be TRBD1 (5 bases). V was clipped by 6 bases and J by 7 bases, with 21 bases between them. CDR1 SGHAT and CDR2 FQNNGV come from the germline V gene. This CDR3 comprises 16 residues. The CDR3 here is CASRREGRSPSEKLFF. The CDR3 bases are TGTGCCAGCAGGCGCGAGGGGAGGAGTCCGAGTGAAAAACTGTTTTTT.

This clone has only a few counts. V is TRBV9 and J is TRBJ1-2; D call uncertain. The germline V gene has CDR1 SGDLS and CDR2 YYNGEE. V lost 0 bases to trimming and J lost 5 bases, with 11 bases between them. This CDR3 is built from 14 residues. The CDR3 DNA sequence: TGTGCCAGCAGCGTAGGGGGAAGTAATTATGGCTACACCTTC. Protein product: CASSVGGSNYGYTF.

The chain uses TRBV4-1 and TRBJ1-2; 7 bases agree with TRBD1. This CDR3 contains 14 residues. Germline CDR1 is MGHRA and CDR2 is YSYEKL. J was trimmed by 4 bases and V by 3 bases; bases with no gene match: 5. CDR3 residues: CASSQKTGTYGYTF. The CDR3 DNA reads TGCGCCAGCAGCCAGAAGACAGGGACCTATGGCTACACCTTC.

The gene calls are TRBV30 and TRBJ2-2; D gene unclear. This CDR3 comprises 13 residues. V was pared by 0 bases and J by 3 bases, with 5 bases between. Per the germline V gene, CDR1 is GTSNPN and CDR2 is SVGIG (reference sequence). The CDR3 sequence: CAWSVGDTGELFF. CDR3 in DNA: TGTGCCTGGAGTGTTGGTGACACCGGGGAGCTGTTTTTT.

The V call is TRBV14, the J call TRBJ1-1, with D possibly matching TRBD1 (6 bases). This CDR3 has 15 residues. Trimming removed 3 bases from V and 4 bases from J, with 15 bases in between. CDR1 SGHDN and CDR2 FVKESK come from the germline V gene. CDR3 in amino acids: CASSQTQGLGTEAFF. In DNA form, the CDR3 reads TGTGCCAGCAGCCAGACACAGGGTCTAGGCACTGAAGCTTTCTTT.

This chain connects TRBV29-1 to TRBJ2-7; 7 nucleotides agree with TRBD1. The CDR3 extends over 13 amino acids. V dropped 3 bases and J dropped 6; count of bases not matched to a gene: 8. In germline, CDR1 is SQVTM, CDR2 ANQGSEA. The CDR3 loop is CSVEVWTGSEQYF. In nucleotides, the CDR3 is TGCAGCGTTGAGGTCTGGACAGGTTCCGAGCAGTACTTC.

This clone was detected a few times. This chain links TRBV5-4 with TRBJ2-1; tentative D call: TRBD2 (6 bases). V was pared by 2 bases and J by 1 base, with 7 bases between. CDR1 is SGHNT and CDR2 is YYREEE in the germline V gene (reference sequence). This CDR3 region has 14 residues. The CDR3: CASSLRGSYNEQFF. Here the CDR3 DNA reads TGTGCCAGCAGCTTACGGGGGTCCTACAATGAGCAGTTCTTC.

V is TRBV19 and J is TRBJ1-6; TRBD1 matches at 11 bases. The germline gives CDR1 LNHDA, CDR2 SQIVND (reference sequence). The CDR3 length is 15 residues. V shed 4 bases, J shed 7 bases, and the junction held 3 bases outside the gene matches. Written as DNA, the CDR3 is TGTGCCAGTAGTAGCGGGACAGGGGGGAATTCACCCCTCCACTTT. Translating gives CASSSGTGGNSPLHF. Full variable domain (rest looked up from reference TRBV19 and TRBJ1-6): DGGITQSPKYLFRKEGQNVTLSCEQNLNHDAMYWYRQDPGQGLRLIYYSQIVNDFQKGDIAEGYSVSREKKESFPLTVTSAQKNPTAFYLCASSSGTGGNSPLHFGNGTRLTVT.

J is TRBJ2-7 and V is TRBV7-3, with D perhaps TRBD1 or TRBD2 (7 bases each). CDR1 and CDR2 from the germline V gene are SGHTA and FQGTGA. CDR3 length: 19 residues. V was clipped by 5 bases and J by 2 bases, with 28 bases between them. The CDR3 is CASSPNPPGGAGVAYEQYF. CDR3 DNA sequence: TGTGCCAGCAGCCCAAACCCCCCAGGGGGGGCGGGAGTTGCCTACGAGCAGTACTTC.

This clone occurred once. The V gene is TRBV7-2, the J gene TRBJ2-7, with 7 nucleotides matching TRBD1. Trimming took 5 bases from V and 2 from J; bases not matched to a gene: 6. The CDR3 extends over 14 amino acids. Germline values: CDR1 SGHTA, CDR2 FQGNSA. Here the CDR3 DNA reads TGTGCCAGCAGCCCAGGGACAGCTCCCTACGAGCAGTACTTC. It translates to CASSPGTAPYEQYF.

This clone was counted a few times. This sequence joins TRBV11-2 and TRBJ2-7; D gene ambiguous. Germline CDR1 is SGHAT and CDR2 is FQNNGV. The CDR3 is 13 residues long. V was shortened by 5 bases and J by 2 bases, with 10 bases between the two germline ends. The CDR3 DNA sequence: TGTGCCAGCAGCCACGTCGTCGCCTACGAGCAGTACTTC. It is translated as CASSHVVAYEQYF.

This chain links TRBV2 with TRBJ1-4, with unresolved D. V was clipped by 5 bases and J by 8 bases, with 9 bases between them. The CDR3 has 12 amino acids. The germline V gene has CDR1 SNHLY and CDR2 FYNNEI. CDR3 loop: CASSPEAEKLFF. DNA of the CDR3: TGTGCCAGCAGTCCCGAAGCCGAAAAACTGTTTTTT. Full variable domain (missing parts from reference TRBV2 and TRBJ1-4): EPEVTQTPSHQVTQMGQEVILRCVPISNHLYFYWYRQILGQKVEFLVSFYNNEISEKSEIFDDQFSVERPDGSNFTLKIRSTKLEDSAMYFCASSPEAEKLFFGSGTQLSVL.

The DNA of the CDR3 is TGCGCCAGCAGCCAAGATGGCACGACCGCTGGAAACACCATATATTTT. Translated, it gives CASSQDGTTAGNTIYF. V and J are TRBV4-1 and TRBJ1-3; no firm D call. Germline V lookup: CDR1 MGHRA, CDR2 YSYEKL. V gave up 0 bases and J gave up 2 bases, with 11 bases separating them. This CDR3 has 16 amino acids.